These T cell receptor beta chains were read from a single sample in a study of blood T cell repertoires in COVID-19. Sequencing used immunoSEQ multiplex PCR; TCRdb keeps in-frame clones, though not all of them. The sample consists of about 110,000 clones, over 70% of them appearing once. Sequencing used peripheral blood. Receptor source: a woman in her sixties or seventies with acute or convalescent COVID-19. The CDR3 runs from the conserved cysteine through the conserved F or W. The order of the fields is D gene, clone size, V gene, J gene, CDR3 length, CDR3 protein, CDR3 DNA. The D gene is left open where the match is weak. Only part of the rows carry a size: once, few, many, or a class if the clone is expanded.

d_call: TRBD1
clone_size: -
v_call: TRBV6-1
j_call: TRBJ2-5
cdr3_length: 14
cdr3_aa: CASSEERGLGTQYF
cdr3_nt: TGTGCCAGCAGTGAAGAGAGGGGGCTGGGGACCCAGTACTTC

d_call: -
clone_size: -
v_call: TRBV7-2
j_call: TRBJ2-2
cdr3_length: 15
cdr3_aa: CASSPRNSGTGELFF
cdr3_nt: TGTGCCAGCAGCCCGAGGAATAGCGGCACCGGGGAGCTGTTTTTT

d_call: TRBD2
clone_size: -
v_call: TRBV11-2
j_call: TRBJ2-7
cdr3_length: 15
cdr3_aa: CASSLSSGGYYEQYF
cdr3_nt: TGTGCCAGCAGCCTGTCTAGCGGGGGATACTACGAGCAGTACTTC

d_call: -
clone_size: once
v_call: TRBV11-2
j_call: TRBJ2-5
cdr3_length: 11
cdr3_aa: CASSWRETQYF
cdr3_nt: TGTGCCAGCAGCTGGAGAGAGACCCAGTACTTC

d_call: -
clone_size: -
v_call: TRBV5-5
j_call: TRBJ1-4
cdr3_length: 14
cdr3_aa: CASSLTGINEKLFF
cdr3_nt: TGTGCCAGCAGCTTAACAGGAATTAATGAAAAACTGTTTTTT

d_call: TRBD1
clone_size: -
v_call: TRBV10-3
j_call: TRBJ1-6
cdr3_length: 14
cdr3_aa: CAISPQGDNSPLHF
cdr3_nt: TGTGCCATCAGTCCACAGGGGGATAATTCACCCCTCCACTTT

d_call: TRBD1
clone_size: -
v_call: TRBV19
j_call: TRBJ2-7
cdr3_length: 15
cdr3_aa: CASSSFDRDSYEQYF
cdr3_nt: TGTGCCAGTAGTTCCTTCGACAGGGATTCCTACGAGCAGTACTTC

d_call: -
clone_size: -
v_call: TRBV3-1/TRBV3-2
j_call: TRBJ1-5
cdr3_length: 13
cdr3_aa: CASGSGSNQPQHF
cdr3_nt: TGTGCCAGCGGTTCGGGAAGCAATCAGCCCCAGCATTTT

d_call: TRBD2
clone_size: -
v_call: TRBV9
j_call: TRBJ2-7
cdr3_length: 15
cdr3_aa: CASSVGTGRSYEQYF
cdr3_nt: TGTGCCAGCAGCGTAGGGACCGGGAGGTCCTACGAGCAGTACTTC

d_call: -
clone_size: -
v_call: TRBV27
j_call: TRBJ2-3
cdr3_length: 17
cdr3_aa: CASSFTSTRPLADTQYF
cdr3_nt: TGTGCCAGCAGTTTCACCTCCACTAGGCCTTTGGCAGATACGCAGTATTTT

d_call: -
clone_size: -
v_call: TRBV7-3
j_call: TRBJ2-5
cdr3_length: 13
cdr3_aa: CASSFRASETQYF
cdr3_nt: TGTGCCAGCAGCTTCAGAGCGTCAGAGACCCAGTACTTC

d_call: -
clone_size: -
v_call: TRBV10-3
j_call: TRBJ2-5
cdr3_length: 13
cdr3_aa: CAISRDRQETQYF
cdr3_nt: TGTGCCATCAGCCGCGACAGGCAAGAGACCCAGTACTTC

d_call: TRBD1
clone_size: -
v_call: TRBV9
j_call: TRBJ1-4
cdr3_length: 15
cdr3_aa: CASSVGTGGGEKLFF
cdr3_nt: TGTGCCAGCAGCGTAGGGACAGGGGGAGGGGAAAAACTGTTTTTT

d_call: -
clone_size: -
v_call: TRBV2
j_call: TRBJ2-1
cdr3_length: 14
cdr3_aa: CASSPRTGNHEQFF
cdr3_nt: TGTGCCAGCAGTCCAAGGACTGGGAATCATGAGCAGTTCTTC

d_call: TRBD2
clone_size: -
v_call: TRBV2
j_call: TRBJ2-3
cdr3_length: 16
cdr3_aa: CASTPRGGGPTDTQYF
cdr3_nt: TGTGCCAGCACCCCCAGGGGCGGGGGGCCCACAGATACGCAGTATTTT

d_call: -
clone_size: -
v_call: TRBV5-6
j_call: TRBJ2-1
cdr3_length: 18
cdr3_aa: CASSLAGTGSSSYNEQFF
cdr3_nt: TGTGCCAGCAGCTTGGCCGGGACTGGCTCAAGCTCCTACAATGAGCAGTTCTTC

d_call: TRBD1
clone_size: -
v_call: TRBV7-6
j_call: TRBJ2-1
cdr3_length: 15
cdr3_aa: CASSYRGDGGNEQFF
cdr3_nt: TGTGCCAGCAGTTACAGGGGTGACGGTGGCAATGAGCAGTTCTTC

d_call: TRBD2
clone_size: -
v_call: TRBV6-1
j_call: TRBJ2-1
cdr3_length: 15
cdr3_aa: CASSELAGGPNEQFF
cdr3_nt: TGTGCCAGCAGTGAACTAGCGGGGGGTCCCAATGAGCAGTTCTTC

d_call: TRBD2
clone_size: once
v_call: TRBV18
j_call: TRBJ2-3
cdr3_length: 17
cdr3_aa: CASSPFGAGGATDTQYF
cdr3_nt: TGTGCCAGCTCACCATTCGGGGCGGGAGGAGCGACAGATACGCAGTATTTT

d_call: -
clone_size: -
v_call: TRBV6-6
j_call: TRBJ1-5
cdr3_length: 12
cdr3_aa: CAHRTGDQPQHF
cdr3_nt: TGTGCCCATAGGACGGGGGATCAGCCCCAGCATTTT

d_call: TRBD2
clone_size: -
v_call: TRBV5-8
j_call: TRBJ2-5
cdr3_length: 13
cdr3_aa: CASPIGLAGTQYF
cdr3_nt: TGTGCCAGCCCCATAGGACTAGCGGGGACCCAGTACTTC

d_call: -
clone_size: -
v_call: TRBV28
j_call: TRBJ2-5
cdr3_length: 14
cdr3_aa: CASSSTGPGETQYF
cdr3_nt: TGTGCCAGCAGTTCGACAGGTCCGGGGGAGACCCAGTACTTC

d_call: -
clone_size: once
v_call: TRBV5-4
j_call: TRBJ1-4
cdr3_length: 14
cdr3_aa: CASSFGGADEKLFF
cdr3_nt: TGTGCCAGCAGCTTTGGCGGCGCGGATGAAAAACTGTTTTTT

d_call: -
clone_size: -
v_call: TRBV5-1
j_call: TRBJ2-1
cdr3_length: 16
cdr3_aa: CASSLERADFANEQFF
cdr3_nt: TGCGCCAGCAGCTTGGAGAGGGCCGATTTCGCGAATGAGCAGTTCTTC

d_call: -
clone_size: -
v_call: TRBV3-1/TRBV3-2
j_call: TRBJ1-6
cdr3_length: 19
cdr3_aa: CASSRYPQGRSSYNSPLHF
cdr3_nt: TGTGCCAGCAGCCGCTACCCACAGGGTAGGAGCTCCTATAATTCACCCCTCCACTTT

d_call: -
clone_size: few
v_call: TRBV15
j_call: TRBJ2-3
cdr3_length: 16
cdr3_aa: CATSRDRRGSTDTQYF
cdr3_nt: TGTGCCACCAGCAGAGATCGTCGGGGAAGCACAGATACGCAGTATTTT

d_call: TRBD2
clone_size: -
v_call: TRBV5-1
j_call: TRBJ2-1
cdr3_length: 13
cdr3_aa: CASARGIGNEQFF
cdr3_nt: TGCGCCAGCGCGCGGGGGATTGGCAATGAGCAGTTCTTC

d_call: -
clone_size: -
v_call: TRBV30
j_call: TRBJ1-2
cdr3_length: 11
cdr3_aa: CACGGSYGYTF
cdr3_nt: TGTGCCTGTGGGGGGAGCTATGGCTACACCTTC

d_call: TRBD1
clone_size: once
v_call: TRBV28
j_call: TRBJ1-2
cdr3_length: 13
cdr3_aa: CASSLAGGWGYTF
cdr3_nt: TGTGCCAGCAGTTTGGCAGGGGGTTGGGGCTACACCTTC

d_call: -
clone_size: -
v_call: TRBV5-1
j_call: TRBJ2-7
cdr3_length: 17
cdr3_aa: CASSLAVEQTFSYEQYF
cdr3_nt: TGCGCCAGCAGCTTGGCTGTGGAACAGACCTTCTCCTACGAGCAGTACTTC

d_call: TRBD2
clone_size: -
v_call: TRBV2
j_call: TRBJ2-1
cdr3_length: 14
cdr3_aa: CASTSGRAFNEQFF
cdr3_nt: TGTGCCAGCACTAGCGGGAGGGCCTTCAATGAGCAGTTCTTC

d_call: -
clone_size: -
v_call: TRBV5-5
j_call: TRBJ2-6
cdr3_length: 15
cdr3_aa: CASSLGSSGANVLTF
cdr3_nt: TGTGCCAGCAGTTTGGGGAGCTCTGGGGCCAACGTCCTGACTTTC

d_call: -
clone_size: -
v_call: TRBV3-1/TRBV3-2
j_call: TRBJ1-1
cdr3_length: 14
cdr3_aa: CASSQAGKGTEAFF
cdr3_nt: TGTGCCAGCAGCCAAGCAGGGAAGGGCACTGAAGCTTTCTTT

d_call: TRBD1
clone_size: -
v_call: TRBV27
j_call: TRBJ1-1
cdr3_length: 17
cdr3_aa: CASSLVGQGGAGTEAFF
cdr3_nt: TGTGCCAGCAGTTTAGTTGGACAGGGGGGAGCTGGCACTGAAGCTTTCTTT

d_call: -
clone_size: -
v_call: TRBV19
j_call: TRBJ2-3
cdr3_length: 15
cdr3_aa: CATNMQNGFADTQYF
cdr3_nt: TGTGCCACCAATATGCAGAACGGGTTCGCAGATACGCAGTATTTT

d_call: -
clone_size: -
v_call: TRBV5-1
j_call: TRBJ2-2
cdr3_length: 16
cdr3_aa: CASSLADLSNTGELFF
cdr3_nt: TGCGCCAGCAGCTTGGCAGATTTATCGAACACCGGGGAGCTGTTTTTT

d_call: -
clone_size: -
v_call: TRBV18
j_call: TRBJ1-4
cdr3_length: 14
cdr3_aa: CASSSKTGNEKLFF
cdr3_nt: TGTGCCAGCTCATCGAAGACAGGCAATGAAAAACTGTTTTTT

d_call: -
clone_size: -
v_call: TRBV3-1/TRBV3-2
j_call: TRBJ2-5
cdr3_length: 17
cdr3_aa: CASSPRGAQRIQETQYF
cdr3_nt: TGTGCCAGCAGCCCCCGTGGCGCGCAGCGTATTCAAGAGACCCAGTACTTC

d_call: -
clone_size: few
v_call: TRBV6-5
j_call: TRBJ1-6
cdr3_length: 15
cdr3_aa: CASSLDSSYNSPLHF
cdr3_nt: TGTGCCAGCAGTCTGGACAGCTCCTATAATTCACCCCTCCACTTT

d_call: -
clone_size: -
v_call: TRBV5-1
j_call: TRBJ2-1
cdr3_length: 13
cdr3_aa: CASSSGGGNEQFF
cdr3_nt: TGCGCCAGCAGCTCGGGTGGGGGGAATGAGCAGTTCTTC

d_call: -
clone_size: -
v_call: TRBV25-1
j_call: TRBJ1-6
cdr3_length: 13
cdr3_aa: CASSAQGTSPLHF
cdr3_nt: TGTGCCAGCAGTGCCCAGGGGACGTCACCCCTCCACTTT

d_call: -
clone_size: -
v_call: TRBV29-1
j_call: TRBJ2-7
cdr3_length: 12
cdr3_aa: CSALQGPYEQYF
cdr3_nt: TGCAGCGCCCTACAGGGCCCCTACGAGCAGTACTTC

d_call: -
clone_size: -
v_call: TRBV25-1
j_call: TRBJ1-4
cdr3_length: 15
cdr3_aa: CASSPHQGGNEKLFF
cdr3_nt: TGTGCCAGCAGTCCGCACCAAGGCGGTAATGAAAAACTGTTTTTT

d_call: TRBD1
clone_size: -
v_call: TRBV19
j_call: TRBJ2-4
cdr3_length: 15
cdr3_aa: CASSRDRGGRNIQYF
cdr3_nt: TGTGCCAGTAGTAGGGACAGGGGTGGGAGAAACATTCAGTACTTC

d_call: -
clone_size: -
v_call: TRBV30
j_call: TRBJ1-3
cdr3_length: 11
cdr3_aa: CAWSVQNTIYF
cdr3_nt: TGTGCCTGGAGTGTACAGAACACCATATATTTT

d_call: TRBD2
clone_size: -
v_call: TRBV19
j_call: TRBJ2-1
cdr3_length: 15
cdr3_aa: CASSSWGGSYNEQFF
cdr3_nt: TGTGCCAGTAGTTCCTGGGGGGGGTCGTACAATGAGCAGTTCTTC

d_call: TRBD1
clone_size: -
v_call: TRBV11-2
j_call: TRBJ2-7
cdr3_length: 16
cdr3_aa: CASSFHPDRARYEQYF
cdr3_nt: TGTGCCAGCAGCTTCCACCCGGACAGGGCTCGGTACGAGCAGTACTTC

d_call: TRBD2
clone_size: -
v_call: TRBV6-5
j_call: TRBJ2-2
cdr3_length: 15
cdr3_aa: CASSYSGGNTGELFF
cdr3_nt: TGTGCCAGCAGTTATAGCGGGGGGAACACCGGGGAGCTGTTTTTT

d_call: TRBD2
clone_size: -
v_call: TRBV29-1
j_call: TRBJ2-1
cdr3_length: 14
cdr3_aa: CSVTTIAGRNEQFF
cdr3_nt: TGCAGCGTAACCACAATAGCGGGAAGGAATGAGCAGTTCTTC

d_call: TRBD1
clone_size: -
v_call: TRBV6-1
j_call: TRBJ1-1
cdr3_length: 14
cdr3_aa: CASSETGGFTEAFF
cdr3_nt: TGTGCCAGCAGTGAAACAGGGGGCTTTACTGAAGCTTTCTTT

d_call: -
clone_size: -
v_call: TRBV6-5
j_call: TRBJ2-2
cdr3_length: 12
cdr3_aa: CASKPGAGELFF
cdr3_nt: TGTGCCAGTAAACCAGGGGCCGGGGAGCTGTTTTTT

d_call: -
clone_size: few
v_call: TRBV5-1
j_call: TRBJ1-2
cdr3_length: 14
cdr3_aa: CASSLGRVSFGYTF
cdr3_nt: TGCGCCAGCAGCTTGGGCAGGGTTAGTTTTGGCTACACCTTC

d_call: -
clone_size: once
v_call: TRBV5-4
j_call: TRBJ2-1
cdr3_length: 14
cdr3_aa: CASSLEVAYNEQFF
cdr3_nt: TGTGCCAGCAGCTTGGAGGTAGCATACAATGAGCAGTTCTTC

d_call: -
clone_size: -
v_call: TRBV5-1
j_call: TRBJ2-1
cdr3_length: 13
cdr3_aa: CASSFGGLGEQFF
cdr3_nt: TGCGCCAGCAGCTTCGGGGGATTAGGTGAGCAGTTCTTC

d_call: TRBD2
clone_size: -
v_call: TRBV9
j_call: TRBJ2-7
cdr3_length: 15
cdr3_aa: CASSARLAGVGEQYF
cdr3_nt: TGTGCCAGCAGCGCCCGACTAGCGGGAGTGGGCGAGCAGTACTTC